This is a list of T cell receptor beta chains from one sample in a study of regulatory T cells in long-lasting Graves disease. MiXCR, applied by TCRdb to the multiplex PCR reads, yields one record per CDR3 protein. The repertoire holds around 400,000 distinct CDR3 sequences, with over 12% as singletons. A further study also used this sample, focusing on T cells in Graves' hyperthyroidism and ophthalmopathy.

The sample was peripheral blood mononuclear cells (PBMCs), taken at new diagnosis, from a patient treated with antithyroid drugs. All receptors come from a woman in her thirties or forties with Graves disease. Each CDR3 is given with its conserved first and last residue. The order of the fields is D gene, J gene, V gene, clone size, CDR3 DNA, CDR3 protein. A D gene is named only where the DNA matches it firmly. Clone size is shown for a subset of rows, as once, few, many or a class of expanded clone.

d_gene: .; j_gene: TRBJ2-7; v_gene: TRBV11-2; abundance: many; CDR3nt: TGTGCCAGCAGGGGATCTGACGAGCAGTACTTC; CDR3aa: CASRGSDEQYF
d_gene: TRBD1; j_gene: TRBJ1-2; v_gene: TRBV28; abundance: many; CDR3nt: TGTGCCAGCAGTTTAGGGACAGCTCCTTTCTATGGCTACACCTTC; CDR3aa: CASSLGTAPFYGYTF
d_gene: TRBD2; j_gene: TRBJ2-5; v_gene: TRBV28; abundance: .; CDR3nt: TGTGCCAGCAGTGGGGGGCTAGCGGGAGGAACGGTACAAGAGACCCAGTACTTC; CDR3aa: CASSGGLAGGTVQETQYF
d_gene: TRBD2; j_gene: TRBJ2-5; v_gene: TRBV20-1; abundance: .; CDR3nt: TGCAGTGCCTACCAGCTAGCGGGGTCCGGGACCCAGTACTTC; CDR3aa: CSAYQLAGSGTQYF
d_gene: TRBD2; j_gene: TRBJ2-2; v_gene: TRBV11-3; abundance: many; CDR3nt: TGTGCCAGCAGCTTTAGCGGGGACACCGGGGAGCTGTTTTTT; CDR3aa: CASSFSGDTGELFF
d_gene: .; j_gene: TRBJ1-5; v_gene: TRBV7-9; abundance: many; CDR3nt: TGTGCCAGCAGCCACGGCCAAAAGAATCAGCCCCAGCATTTT; CDR3aa: CASSHGQKNQPQHF
d_gene: TRBD1; j_gene: TRBJ2-7; v_gene: TRBV2; abundance: many; CDR3nt: TGTGCCAGCAGATTCCGGGACAGGGGGATAGACTACGAGCAGTACTTC; CDR3aa: CASRFRDRGIDYEQYF
d_gene: .; j_gene: TRBJ2-1; v_gene: TRBV11-2; abundance: .; CDR3nt: TGTGCCAGCAGCTCCGGGAGTCTGGCCTACAATGAGCAGTTCTTC; CDR3aa: CASSSGSLAYNEQFF
d_gene: .; j_gene: TRBJ2-3; v_gene: TRBV20-1; abundance: few; CDR3nt: TGCAGTGCACGACCGGGCACAGATACGCAGTATTTT; CDR3aa: CSARPGTDTQYF
d_gene: TRBD1; j_gene: TRBJ2-7; v_gene: TRBV12-3/TRBV12-4; abundance: many; CDR3nt: TGTGCCAGCAGTCCACCCGTGAGGAGGACAGGGGGCTCCCACGAGCAGTACTTC; CDR3aa: CASSPPVRRTGGSHEQYF
d_gene: TRBD1; j_gene: TRBJ2-1; v_gene: TRBV20-1; abundance: many; CDR3nt: TGCAGTGCTCCCGAGACAGGGTTGAATGAGCAGTTCTTC; CDR3aa: CSAPETGLNEQFF
d_gene: TRBD2; j_gene: TRBJ2-2; v_gene: TRBV6-5; abundance: many; CDR3nt: TGTGCCAGCAGTTACTCGAAATTCCCTAGCGGGAGTGCCGGGGAGCTGTTTTTT; CDR3aa: CASSYSKFPSGSAGELFF
d_gene: .; j_gene: TRBJ1-2; v_gene: TRBV28; abundance: many; CDR3nt: TGTGCCAGCAGTTTACATGCAGGGGCGCACTACACCTTC; CDR3aa: CASSLHAGAHYTF
d_gene: .; j_gene: TRBJ1-2; v_gene: TRBV28; abundance: many; CDR3nt: TGTGCCAGCAGGCACACAGGCTCCACCGGGAAGGGGACACTCTATGGCTACACCTTC; CDR3aa: CASRHTGSTGKGTLYGYTF
d_gene: .; j_gene: TRBJ2-2; v_gene: TRBV10-1; abundance: .; CDR3nt: TGCGCCAGCAGTGAAAGTCCAGCCCCCGGGGAGCTGTTTTTT; CDR3aa: CASSESPAPGELFF
d_gene: .; j_gene: TRBJ2-7; v_gene: TRBV27; abundance: many; CDR3nt: TGTGCCAGCAGTTTAGATTCGGGTTTCTACGAGCAGTACTTC; CDR3aa: CASSLDSGFYEQYF
d_gene: .; j_gene: TRBJ2-5; v_gene: TRBV9; abundance: many; CDR3nt: TGTGCCAGCAGCGCAGGGCTCGGCCCCCAAGAGACCCAGTACTTC; CDR3aa: CASSAGLGPQETQYF
d_gene: .; j_gene: TRBJ2-5; v_gene: TRBV10-3; abundance: many; CDR3nt: TGTGCCATCAGTGAGTCAGCTGGGGTACAAGAGACCCAGTACTTC; CDR3aa: CAISESAGVQETQYF
d_gene: TRBD1; j_gene: TRBJ2-7; v_gene: TRBV7-2; abundance: many; CDR3nt: TGTGCCAGCAGCCCCGGACAGGTCTCCTACGAGCAGTACTTC; CDR3aa: CASSPGQVSYEQYF
d_gene: .; j_gene: TRBJ1-2; v_gene: TRBV27; abundance: many; CDR3nt: TGTGCCAGCAGTCCCTTGGCAGGGGTAATGTATGGCTACACCTTC; CDR3aa: CASSPLAGVMYGYTF
d_gene: .; j_gene: TRBJ1-2; v_gene: TRBV7-9; abundance: many; CDR3nt: TGTGCCAGCAGCTTTGGAGAGTATGGCTACACCTTC; CDR3aa: CASSFGEYGYTF
d_gene: .; j_gene: TRBJ2-7; v_gene: TRBV11-3; abundance: many; CDR3nt: TGTGCCAGCAGCCCTCCCGGCGCACCCTCCTACGAGCAGTACTTC; CDR3aa: CASSPPGAPSYEQYF
d_gene: .; j_gene: TRBJ2-1; v_gene: TRBV28; abundance: many; CDR3nt: TGTGCCAGCAGACGATCCGGGACTGGGGGGAATGAGCAGTTCTTC; CDR3aa: CASRRSGTGGNEQFF
d_gene: .; j_gene: TRBJ2-1; v_gene: TRBV5-1; abundance: many; CDR3nt: TGCGCCAGCAGCAAATCTTCCGGGGGCTCCTACAATGAGCAGTTCTTC; CDR3aa: CASSKSSGGSYNEQFF
d_gene: .; j_gene: TRBJ2-2; v_gene: TRBV28; abundance: many; CDR3nt: TGTGCCAGCAGTACGATCAGACAGGCGTTACCGGGGGAGCTGTTTTTT; CDR3aa: CASSTIRQALPGELFF
d_gene: TRBD2; j_gene: TRBJ2-5; v_gene: TRBV10-3; abundance: many; CDR3nt: TGTGCCATCAGTCCGACTAGCGGGAGACAAGAGACCCAGTACTTC; CDR3aa: CAISPTSGRQETQYF
d_gene: TRBD2; j_gene: TRBJ2-7; v_gene: TRBV10-3; abundance: many; CDR3nt: TGTGCCATCAGTCGAACGGGGGGGTACGAGCAGTACTTC; CDR3aa: CAISRTGGYEQYF
d_gene: .; j_gene: TRBJ2-1; v_gene: TRBV20-1; abundance: many; CDR3nt: TGCAGTGCTAGAGCCACAGGGAAGGGGCAGTTCTTC; CDR3aa: CSARATGKGQFF
d_gene: .; j_gene: TRBJ1-2; v_gene: TRBV29-1; abundance: few; CDR3nt: TGCAGCGTTGAAGGGATCGGACAGAACTATGGCTACACCTTC; CDR3aa: CSVEGIGQNYGYTF
d_gene: .; j_gene: TRBJ1-4; v_gene: TRBV14; abundance: .; CDR3nt: TGTGCCAGCAGCCGAGGACTGTTAGCAACTAATGAAAAACTGTTTTTT; CDR3aa: CASSRGLLATNEKLFF
d_gene: .; j_gene: TRBJ1-4; v_gene: TRBV6-5; abundance: many; CDR3nt: TGTGCCAGCAGTTACCACGGAGGGCGAAGTAATGAAAAACTGTTTTTT; CDR3aa: CASSYHGGRSNEKLFF
d_gene: TRBD2; j_gene: TRBJ2-3; v_gene: TRBV6-2/TRBV6-3; abundance: few; CDR3nt: TGTGCCAGCAGTAACACTAGCGGACTTACCCGCACAGATACGCAGTATTTT; CDR3aa: CASSNTSGLTRTDTQYF
d_gene: .; j_gene: TRBJ2-1; v_gene: TRBV20-1; abundance: many; CDR3nt: TGCAGTGCTCCAGGACTCTCCTACAATGAGCAGTTCTTC; CDR3aa: CSAPGLSYNEQFF
d_gene: .; j_gene: TRBJ2-1; v_gene: TRBV12-5; abundance: many; CDR3nt: TGTGCTAGTGGTTGGGTAACCATGGATGAGCAGTTCTTC; CDR3aa: CASGWVTMDEQFF
d_gene: .; j_gene: TRBJ2-7; v_gene: TRBV4-2; abundance: .; CDR3nt: TGTGCCAGCAGCCAATCTACCGGGATTGGAACCTACGAGCAGTACTTC; CDR3aa: CASSQSTGIGTYEQYF
d_gene: .; j_gene: TRBJ1-1; v_gene: TRBV12-5; abundance: .; CDR3nt: TGTGCTAGTGGCTCCTCACTGAACACTGAAGCTTTCTTT; CDR3aa: CASGSSLNTEAFF
d_gene: TRBD1; j_gene: TRBJ2-5; v_gene: TRBV19; abundance: once; CDR3nt: TGTGCCAGTAGTATGGGACAGGGACCCAATGGCCAGTACTTC; CDR3aa: CASSMGQGPNGQYF
d_gene: TRBD1; j_gene: TRBJ2-2; v_gene: TRBV27; abundance: many; CDR3nt: TGTGCCAGCAGTTTACGAGGGGGCGCGTCTGTGGGGGAGCTGTTTTTT; CDR3aa: CASSLRGGASVGELFF
d_gene: TRBD1; j_gene: TRBJ2-3; v_gene: TRBV28; abundance: few; CDR3nt: TGTGCCAGCAGTTTAAGTGTGGACAGGGGCCGCACAGATACGCAGTATTTT; CDR3aa: CASSLSVDRGRTDTQYF